Listed below are T cell receptor beta chains from one sample, sequenced in a study of blood T cell repertoires in COVID-19. Data came from immunoSEQ multiplex PCR; TCRdb stores just in-frame clones and leaves some out. The sample has roughly 130,000 clones, approximately 81% seen once; the top ten hold approximately 13%. The specimen was peripheral blood. The receptors were gathered from a woman younger than 45 who had recovered from COVID-19. Both conserved end residues are part of each CDR3. The D gene is left open where the match is weak. Size tells how often a clone was seen (once, few, many) or the class of an expanded clone, and some rows leave it out.

clone_size: .
v_call: TRBV5-6
d_call: TRBD1
j_call: TRBJ1-1
cdr3_nt: TGTGCCAGCAGCTTGGTAGGACAGGGGAGGTACACTGAAGCTTTCTTT
cdr3_aa: CASSLVGQGRYTEAFF

clone_size: .
v_call: TRBV19
d_call: .
j_call: TRBJ2-3
cdr3_nt: TGTGCCAGTCGGGGGACCTCGCGCACAGATACGCAGTATTTT
cdr3_aa: CASRGTSRTDTQYF

clone_size: .
v_call: TRBV15
d_call: TRBD2
j_call: TRBJ2-5
cdr3_nt: TGTGCCACCAGCAGAATCACTAGCGGGGGAGAGACCCAGTACTTC
cdr3_aa: CATSRITSGGETQYF

clone_size: .
v_call: TRBV5-1
d_call: .
j_call: TRBJ2-7
cdr3_nt: TGCGCCAGCAGCTTGGATCCGGGGTCCTACGAGCAATACTTC
cdr3_aa: CASSLDPGSYEQYF

clone_size: .
v_call: TRBV19
d_call: .
j_call: TRBJ1-2
cdr3_nt: TGTGCCACCACCAGGGGTAGCGCTAACTATGGCTACACCTTC
cdr3_aa: CATTRGSANYGYTF

clone_size: few
v_call: TRBV2
d_call: TRBD2
j_call: TRBJ2-7
cdr3_nt: TGTGCCAGCTCGGGACTAGCTCTGGGGGAGCAGTACTTC
cdr3_aa: CASSGLALGEQYF

clone_size: once
v_call: TRBV5-1
d_call: .
j_call: TRBJ1-3
cdr3_nt: TGCGCCAGCAGCTTGGTCCTCGTTGGGCCTGGAAACACCATATATTTT
cdr3_aa: CASSLVLVGPGNTIYF

clone_size: .
v_call: TRBV19
d_call: .
j_call: TRBJ2-5
cdr3_nt: TGTGCCAGTAGTATATACGGAGAGACCCAGTACTTC
cdr3_aa: CASSIYGETQYF

clone_size: .
v_call: TRBV6-6
d_call: TRBD2
j_call: TRBJ2-1
cdr3_nt: TGTGCCAGCAGTCGCTACCGGGAGGGGAGTTCCTACAATGAGCAGTTCTTC
cdr3_aa: CASSRYREGSSYNEQFF

clone_size: .
v_call: TRBV7-3
d_call: .
j_call: TRBJ2-1
cdr3_nt: TGTGCCAGCAGCCCCTCCTTCGGGGTAAGCTACAATGAGCAGTTCTTC
cdr3_aa: CASSPSFGVSYNEQFF

clone_size: .
v_call: TRBV3-1/TRBV3-2
d_call: TRBD2
j_call: TRBJ2-3
cdr3_nt: TGTGCCAGCAGCCAGGGTCCGCCTAGCGGGGGAACAGATACGCAGTATTTT
cdr3_aa: CASSQGPPSGGTDTQYF

clone_size: .
v_call: TRBV10-1
d_call: TRBD1
j_call: TRBJ1-1
cdr3_nt: TGCGCCAGCAGTAATATTCCCGGACAGGGAACCACTGAAGCTTTCTTT
cdr3_aa: CASSNIPGQGTTEAFF

clone_size: .
v_call: TRBV29-1
d_call: TRBD1
j_call: TRBJ2-1
cdr3_nt: TGCAGCGTTGGCGCGACAGGGCAGGATGAGCAGTTCTTC
cdr3_aa: CSVGATGQDEQFF

clone_size: .
v_call: TRBV4-2
d_call: TRBD2
j_call: TRBJ2-1
cdr3_nt: TGTGCCAGCAGCCGATTAGCTATTATAGCGGGGGTTTACAATGAGCAGTTCTTC
cdr3_aa: CASSRLAIIAGVYNEQFF

clone_size: .
v_call: TRBV6-1
d_call: TRBD1
j_call: TRBJ2-2
cdr3_nt: TGTGCCAGCAGGGAAAGACAGGGGGGGAACACCGGGGAGCTGTTTTTT
cdr3_aa: CASRERQGGNTGELFF